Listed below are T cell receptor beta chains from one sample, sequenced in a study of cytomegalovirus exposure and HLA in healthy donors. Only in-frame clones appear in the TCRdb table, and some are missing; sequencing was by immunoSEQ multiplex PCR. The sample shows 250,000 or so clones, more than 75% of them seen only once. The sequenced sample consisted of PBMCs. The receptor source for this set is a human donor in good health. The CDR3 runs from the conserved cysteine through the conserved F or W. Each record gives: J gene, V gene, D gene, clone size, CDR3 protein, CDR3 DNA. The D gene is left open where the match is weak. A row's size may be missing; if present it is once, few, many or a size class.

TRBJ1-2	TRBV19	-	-	CASSSRGLTNYGYTF	TGTGCCAGTAGTAGCAGGGGCCTTACTAACTATGGCTACACCTTC
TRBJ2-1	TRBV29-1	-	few	CSVLTGLKQFF	TGCAGCGTCTTAACAGGGTTAAAGCAGTTCTTC
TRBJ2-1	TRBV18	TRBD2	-	CASSPNGLDYEQFF	TGTGCCAGCTCACCCAACGGACTAGACTATGAGCAGTTCTTC
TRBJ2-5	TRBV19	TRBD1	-	CASSRTGGLEGETQYF	TGTGCCAGTAGTAGGACAGGGGGCCTGGAAGGGGAGACCCAGTACTTC
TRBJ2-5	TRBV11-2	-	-	CASSLDRGLQETQYF	TGTGCCAGCAGCTTAGATCGGGGGTTACAAGAGACCCAGTACTTC
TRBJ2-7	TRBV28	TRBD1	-	CASSLLTGGGEQYF	TGTGCCAGCAGTTTGTTGACAGGGGGAGGGGAGCAGTACTTC
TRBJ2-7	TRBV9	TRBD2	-	CASSPRLAGYEQYF	TGTGCCAGCAGCCCCCGACTAGCGGGGTACGAGCAGTACTTC
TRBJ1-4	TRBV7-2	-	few	CASSLGVAREKLFF	TGTGCCAGCAGCTTAGGTGTTGCGAGGGAAAAACTGTTTTTT
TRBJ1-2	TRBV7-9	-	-	CASSLTGGYTF	TGTGCCAGCAGCTTAACAGGAGGCTACACCTTC
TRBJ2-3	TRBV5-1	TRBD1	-	CASRPQGPSTDTQYF	TGCGCCAGCAGACCACAGGGGCCTAGCACAGATACGCAGTATTTT
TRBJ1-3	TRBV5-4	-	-	CASSRVGPGNTIYF	TGTGCCAGCAGCCGCGTGGGGCCTGGAAACACCATATATTTT
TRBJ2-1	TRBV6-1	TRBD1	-	CATPDETGPSNEQFF	TGTGCCACTCCTGACGAGACAGGGCCTTCAAATGAGCAGTTCTTC
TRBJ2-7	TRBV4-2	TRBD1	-	CASSPRDGTGGLYEQYF	TGTGCCAGCAGCCCCCGAGACGGGACAGGGGGCCTGTACGAGCAGTACTTC
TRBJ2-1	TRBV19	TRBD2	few	CASVGTSGRRSSYNEQFF	TGTGCCAGTGTAGGGACTAGCGGGAGGAGGAGCTCCTACAATGAGCAGTTCTTC
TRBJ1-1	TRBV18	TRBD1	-	CASSPGMGTATEAFF	TGTGCCAGCTCACCCGGGATGGGGACAGCGACTGAAGCTTTCTTT
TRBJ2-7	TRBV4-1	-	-	CASSPPYKDYPKTYEQYF	TGCGCCAGCAGCCCGCCTTATAAGGACTACCCGAAGACCTACGAGCAGTACTTC
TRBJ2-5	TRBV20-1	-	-	CSAGRGETQYF	TGCAGTGCGGGGAGAGGAGAGACCCAGTACTTC
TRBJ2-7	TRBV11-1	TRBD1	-	CASSLAGTGGVGTYEQYF	TGTGCCAGCAGCTTAGCCGGGACAGGGGGCGTTGGTACTTACGAGCAGTACTTC
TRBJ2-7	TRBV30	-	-	CAWSGTVPTEQYF	TGTGCCTGGAGTGGAACAGTCCCGACCGAGCAGTACTTC
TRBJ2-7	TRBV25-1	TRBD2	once	CASSEWRGGRYEQYF	TGTGCCAGCAGTGAATGGCGGGGAGGGCGATACGAGCAGTACTTC
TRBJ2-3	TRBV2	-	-	CASSKAGLRTDTQYF	TGTGCCAGCAGTAAGGCGGGCCTTCGCACAGATACGCAGTATTTT
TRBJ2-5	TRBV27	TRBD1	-	CASSFGLQGETQYF	TGTGCCAGCAGTTTCGGTTTACAGGGGGAGACCCAGTACTTC
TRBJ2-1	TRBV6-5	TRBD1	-	CASSYWDRGRNEQFF	TGTGCCAGCAGTTACTGGGACAGGGGGCGGAATGAGCAGTTCTTC
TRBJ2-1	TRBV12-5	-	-	CASGRGNEQFF	TGTGCTAGTGGCAGGGGCAATGAGCAGTTCTTC
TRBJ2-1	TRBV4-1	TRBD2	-	CASSQVLLAGGNEQFF	TGCGCCAGCAGCCAAGTTCTACTAGCGGGAGGAAATGAGCAGTTCTTC
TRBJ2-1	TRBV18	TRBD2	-	CASSRTSGGSSYNEQFF	TGTGCCAGCTCACGGACTAGCGGGGGAAGCTCCTACAATGAGCAGTTCTTC
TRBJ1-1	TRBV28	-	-	CASTQVPPEAFF	TGTGCCAGCACCCAGGTTCCCCCTGAAGCTTTCTTT